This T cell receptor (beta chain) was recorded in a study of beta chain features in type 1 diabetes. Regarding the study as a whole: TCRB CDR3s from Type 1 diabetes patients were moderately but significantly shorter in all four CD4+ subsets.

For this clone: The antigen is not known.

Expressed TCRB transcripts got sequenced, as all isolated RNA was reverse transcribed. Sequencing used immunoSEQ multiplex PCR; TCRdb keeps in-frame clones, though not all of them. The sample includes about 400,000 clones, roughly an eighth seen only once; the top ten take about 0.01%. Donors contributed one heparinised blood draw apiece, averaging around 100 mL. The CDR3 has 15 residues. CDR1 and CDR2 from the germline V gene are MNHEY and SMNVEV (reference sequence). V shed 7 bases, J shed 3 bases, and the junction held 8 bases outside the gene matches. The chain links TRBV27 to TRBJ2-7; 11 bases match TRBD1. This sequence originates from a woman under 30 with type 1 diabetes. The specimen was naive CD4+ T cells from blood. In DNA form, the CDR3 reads TGTGCCAGCACGTTAGCGGGACAGGGGGTCTACGAGCAGTACTTC. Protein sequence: CASTLAGQGVYEQYF.